Following are 21 T cell receptor beta chains from one sample sequenced in a study of T-cell reconstitution after alpha-beta-depleted transplantation in children. As it was prepared, the TCRbeta library received unique molecular identifiers. TCRdb re-called the PCR reads through MiXCR, storing one row per CDR3 protein. Altogether 530,000 or so distinct CDR3 sequences are present, around 27% being singletons, with the ten largest covering 36%. Sample: PBMCs, taken before TCRalphabeta/CD19-depleted stem cell transplant. The receptors were gathered from a boy less than two years old with Wiskott-Aldrich syndrome, due to receive a stem cell transplant.

V is TRBV5-1 and J is TRBJ2-7; unclear D gene. Germline V gene lookup returns CDR1 SGHRS and CDR2 YFSETQ. This CDR3 is built from 14 residues. V shed 0 bases and J shed 3 bases, with 10 bases lying between them. CDR3 coding DNA: TGCGCCAGCAGCTTGGACGGCACCTACTACGAGCAGTACTTC. Translated, it gives CASSLDGTYYEQYF.

This chain connects TRBV20-1 to TRBJ2-1; D unresolved. Trimming shortened V by 3 bases and J by 5 bases, and 11 bases separated the two germline ends. Germline values: CDR1 DFQATT, CDR2 SNEGSKA (reference sequence). The CDR3 spans 13 residues. The CDR3 nucleotides are TGCAGTGCTAGTAGCCAGGCAGACAATGAGCAGTTCTTC. It specifies CSASSQADNEQFF.

The chain carries TRBV29-1 and TRBJ2-1, with D possibly matching TRBD1 (7 bases). Germline-derived CDR1 and CDR2 are SQVTM and ANQGSEA. Trimming shortened V by 5 bases and J by 6 bases, and 17 bases separated the two germline ends. This CDR3 is built from 14 residues. As DNA, the CDR3 is TGCAGCGTTAACAAGGGGGCCGGGGGCAATGAGCAGTTCTTC. Protein sequence: CSVNKGAGGNEQFF.

Points on this clonotype: The junction and the germline gene differ at one end; a read error may be behind it. The J gene is TRBJ2-1, the V gene TRBV20-1, with D perhaps TRBD2 (6 bases). This CDR3 spans 17 amino acids. Germline V gene lookup returns CDR1 DFQATT and CDR2 SNEGSKA (reference sequence). For the CDR3, the DNA is TGCTGTGCTAGACTTGACCTAGGACTACTCTCCTACAATGAGCAGTTCTTC. Amino acids: CCARLDLGLLSYNEQFF.

This clonotype was picked up a small number of times. V and J are TRBV7-3 and TRBJ2-3, with D perhaps being TRBD1 or TRBD2 (5 bases each). The CDR3 covers 15 residues. The germline V gene encodes CDR1 SGHTA and CDR2 FQGTGA. Trimming shortened V by 2 bases and J by 1 base, and 10 bases separated the two germline ends. The CDR3 loop reads CASSLEGFRTDTQYF. In DNA, the CDR3 is TGTGCCAGCAGCTTAGAGGGGTTTCGCACAGATACGCAGTATTTT.

The chain employs TRBV7-6 and TRBJ1-1, with TRBD1 matching 7 bases. CDR3 length: 14 residues. Germline V CDR1 and CDR2: SGHVS, FNYEAQ. Germline trimming cut 4 bases from V and 5 bases from J; bases unmatched to any gene: 7. In nucleotides, the CDR3 is TGTGCCAGCAGCTCCAGGGGGGGAGGGACTGAAGCTTTCTTT. Amino acid sequence: CASSSRGGGTEAFF.

This clonotype appeared a few times. This chain uses TRBV19 with TRBJ2-1; weak D call: TRBD2 (5 bases). The CDR3 consists of 17 residues. Germline V gene lookup returns CDR1 LNHDA and CDR2 SQIVND (reference sequence). V was pared by 4 bases and J by 0 bases, with 16 bases between. CDR3 protein: CASSTSSRRSSYNEQFF. The CDR3 coding sequence is TGTGCCAGTAGTACCTCCTCGCGGAGGAGCTCCTACAATGAGCAGTTCTTC.

V usage is TRBV15 and J usage is TRBJ2-1; the D gene is possibly TRBD2 (6 bases). The ends were cut back, 5 bases at V and 6 bases at J, with 17 bases in the middle. Germline V CDR1 and CDR2: LNHNV, YYDKDF (reference sequence). This CDR3 comprises 15 residues. The CDR3 region has the DNA TGTGCCACCAGCGTACGACTAGAGACGGGCAATGAGCAGTTCTTC. Translation: CATSVRLETGNEQFF. Supplemented by reference TRBV15 and TRBJ2-1, the full variable domain reads DAMVIQNPRYQVTQFGKPVTLSCSQTLNHNVMYWYQQKSSQAPKLLFHYYDKDFNNEADTPDNFQSRRPNTSFCFLDIRSPGLGDTAMYLCATSVRLETGNEQFFGPGTRLTVL.

The chain carries TRBV20-1 and TRBJ2-7; 11 bases fit TRBD2. The CDR3 runs to 18 residues. The germline V gene has CDR1 DFQATT and CDR2 SNEGSKA (reference sequence). The V and J ends lost 3 bases and 4 bases, in that order; junction bases with no gene match: 17. CDR3 in amino acids: CSASGRFKPGLAVYEQYF. In nucleotides, the CDR3 is TGCAGTGCTAGCGGTAGATTCAAACCGGGACTAGCGGTATACGAGCAGTACTTC.

CDR3 DNA: TGCGCCAGCAGCTTTGGGGCCCTAGCAGATACGCAGTATTTT. Its translation is CASSFGALADTQYF. The chain links TRBV5-1 to TRBJ2-3, with D possibly TRBD1 on 5 matching bases. Germline values: CDR1 SGHRS, CDR2 YFSETQ. With 2 bases removed from V and 4 bases from J, the gap between germline ends came to 11 bases. CDR3 size: 14 residues.

This clonotype was seen a few times. V and J are TRBV10-3 and TRBJ1-4; 7 bases match TRBD1. Trimming removed 3 bases from V and 5 bases from J; junction bases left unmatched: 6. The CDR3 contains 15 residues. Germline CDR1 is ENHRY and CDR2 is SYGVKD. CDR3 sequence: CAISDSGGGNEKLFF. The CDR3 DNA reads as TGTGCCATCAGTGACTCAGGGGGAGGGAATGAAAAACTGTTTTTT.

This clonotype was counted at least ten times. The gene calls are TRBV29-1 and TRBJ2-7; 11 bases align to TRBD2. From germline, CDR1 is SQVTM and CDR2 ANQGSEA. V shed 5 bases, J shed 5 bases, and the junction held 11 bases outside the gene matches. The CDR3 contains 15 residues. The CDR3 DNA reads TGCAGCGTTCCGGCCGGGACTAGCGGTTATAACGAGCAGTACTTC. It translates to CSVPAGTSGYNEQYF.

V usage is TRBV12-3 or TRBV12-4 and J usage is TRBJ2-1; TRBD1 or TRBD2 may be the D gene (5 bases each). CDR3 length: 14 amino acids. Trimming removed 10 bases from V and 0 bases from J, with 13 bases in between. CDR3 DNA sequence: TGTGCCACGGGGAAGGGGAGCTCCTACAATGAGCAGTTCTTC. It codes for CATGKGSSYNEQFF.

The genes are TRBV5-1 and TRBJ2-2; 12 bases agree with TRBD2. V lost 0 bases to trimming and J lost 7 bases; unmatched junction nucleotides: 4. The CDR3 spans 16 residues. CDR1 and CDR2 (germline): SGHRS, YFSETQ. The DNA for the CDR3 is TGCGCCAGCAGCTTGGAGGCGGGACTAGCGGGCGGGGAGCTGTTTTTT. Protein product: CASSLEAGLAGGELFF.

V and J are TRBV10-3 and TRBJ1-1; 8 bases fit TRBD1. The CDR3 runs 16 residues. Germline assignment: CDR1 ENHRY and CDR2 SYGVKD. J gave up 0 bases and V 0 bases, and 3 bases lay outside the gene matches. CDR3 sequence: CAISESGQGLNTEAFF. The CDR3 nucleotides read TGTGCCATCAGTGAGTCCGGACAGGGACTGAACACTGAAGCTTTCTTT.

The rearrangement links TRBV5-1 to TRBJ2-7; D is unclear. The CDR3 is made up of 13 amino acids. Trimming pared 2 bases from V and 1 base from J, leaving 7 bases between. Germline V gene sequence: CDR1 SGHRS, CDR2 YFSETQ. This CDR3 reads CASSFTESYEQYF. CDR3 coding DNA: TGCGCCAGCAGCTTTACAGAGTCCTACGAGCAGTACTTC. Full variable domain (remainder filled in from reference TRBV5-1 and TRBJ2-7): KAGVTQTPRYLIKTRGQQVTLSCSPISGHRSVSWYQQTPGQGLQFLFEYFSETQRNKGNFPGRFSGRQFSNSRSEMNVSTLELGDSALYLCASSFTESYEQYFGPGTRLTVT.

The chain has TRBV20-1 and TRBJ2-7, with TRBD1 matching over 9 bases. The length of the CDR3 is 13 residues. Germline V gene sequence: CDR1 DFQATT, CDR2 SNEGSKA (reference sequence). The V gene end was trimmed by 6 bases and the J gene end by 0 bases; junction bases not matched to a gene: 3. The CDR3 is CSAPTGGSYEQYF. CDR3 nucleotides: TGCAGTGCCCCGACAGGGGGCTCCTACGAGCAGTACTTC.

V gene TRBV5-1 combines with J gene TRBJ2-1, with D uncertain. Per germline, CDR1 SGHRS and CDR2 YFSETQ. V was pared by 4 bases and J by 6 bases, with 11 bases between. CDR3 length equals 13 residues. DNA of the CDR3: TGCGCCAGCAGCACTGACCTGATCAATGAGCAGTTCTTC. Its protein is CASSTDLINEQFF.

The chain joins TRBV5-1 to TRBJ2-7; D may correspond to TRBD1 or TRBD2 (6 bases each). CDR1 is SGHRS, CDR2 YFSETQ, per germline. Trimming left V 4 bases short and J 7 bases short, with 21 bases between. This CDR3 spans 15 amino acids. This CDR3 is CASSPGGTLAWEQYF. The CDR3 DNA is TGCGCCAGCAGCCCTGGCGGGACACTCGCCTGGGAGCAGTACTTC.

This clonotype was found a few times. The V call is TRBV2, the J call TRBJ2-2; unclear D gene. This CDR3 spans 15 amino acids. CDR1 is SNHLY and CDR2 is FYNNEI in the germline V gene. Trimming removed 3 bases from V and 3 bases from J, with 11 bases in between. CDR3 sequence: CASSELRLHTGELFF. In DNA, the CDR3 is TGTGCCAGCAGTGAGCTCCGACTTCACACCGGGGAGCTGTTTTTT.

This clonotype was seen a few times. The CDR3, as DNA: TGCGCCAGCAGCTTGGTACAGGGCGAGAGCTATGGCTACACCTTC. Encoded protein: CASSLVQGESYGYTF. The chain recombines TRBV5-1 with TRBJ1-2; D may be TRBD1 (6 bases). The CDR3 spans 15 residues. Per germline, CDR1 SGHRS and CDR2 YFSETQ. V lost 0 bases and J 4 bases, leaving 13 bases between the germline ends.